Each of the 30 T cell receptor beta chains below was sequenced from the same sample in a study of cytomegalovirus exposure and HLA in healthy donors. Libraries were prepared by immunoSEQ multiplex PCR; TCRdb keeps only in-frame clonotypes and omits some of them. The profile shows 150,000 to 200,000 clones, 95% to 96% of them singletons. Sequencing was performed on PBMCs. These receptors originate from a woman aged 18 to 35 in good health and CMV-seronegative.

The chain recombines TRBV2 with TRBJ1-6, with 8 bases aligning to TRBD1. Germline V lookup: CDR1 SNHLY, CDR2 FYNNEI. J was trimmed by 7 bases and V by 1 base; bases with no gene match: 0. The CDR3 extends over 14 amino acids. The CDR3 region has the DNA TGTGCCAGCAGTGAAGGGACAGGGAATTCACCCCTCCACTTT. Its translation: CASSEGTGNSPLHF.

This chain joins TRBV5-1 and TRBJ1-2, with a tentative D call TRBD1 (5 bases). CDR3 length: 16 residues. Germline lookup yields CDR1 SGHRS and CDR2 YFSETQ. V was shortened by 4 bases and J by 0 bases, with 16 bases between the two germline ends. The CDR3 DNA reads TGCGCCAGCAGCGCCGACGTGGGGCTTACTAACTATGGCTACACCTTC. As protein: CASSADVGLTNYGYTF.

The chain uses TRBV4-1 and TRBJ2-2; TRBD1 might be the D (5 bases). The germline V gene has CDR1 MGHRA and CDR2 YSYEKL. The CDR3 is made up of 15 amino acids. The V and J ends lost 0 bases and 6 bases respectively, with 11 bases between them. As DNA, the CDR3 is TGCGCCAGCAGCCAAGAGTTTGGGGCGGCCGGGGAGCTGTTTTTT. Translating it yields CASSQEFGAAGELFF.

CDR3 nucleotide sequence: TGTGCCAGTAGACCCCCCCGGACAGTGAACTATGGCTACACCTTC. Amino acids: CASRPPRTVNYGYTF. The chain is built from TRBV19 and TRBJ1-2; a weak D match, TRBD1 (6 bases). Trimming took off 6 bases at V and 2 bases at J, with 16 bases between the two ends. Germline V CDR1 and CDR2: LNHDA, SQIVND (reference sequence). CDR3 length equals 15 residues.

This clone was picked up one time. The CDR3 loop reads CASSFDAGAGANVLTF. The CDR3 DNA follows: TGTGCCAGCAGCTTCGACGCCGGGGCTGGGGCCAACGTCCTGACTTTC. The rearrangement uses TRBV7-2 and TRBJ2-6, with TRBD2 as a possible D gene (5 bases). The CDR3 consists of 16 residues. V was trimmed by 3 bases and J by 2 bases, leaving 11 bases between them. Germline values: CDR1 SGHTA, CDR2 FQGNSA.

The chain joins TRBV12-5 to TRBJ1-3; perhaps TRBD1 as D (6 bases). The V end lost 0 bases, the J end lost 0 bases, and 21 bases lay between the germline ends. CDR3 length: 20 residues. CDR1 and CDR2 (germline): LGHNT, FRNRAP. CDR3 in amino acids: CASGLVLKGRDTLSGNTIYF. As DNA, the CDR3 is TGTGCTAGTGGTTTGGTACTAAAGGGCCGGGACACTCTCTCTGGAAACACCATATATTTT.

V usage is TRBV5-6 and J usage is TRBJ1-2; possibly TRBD1 for D (5 bases). This CDR3 contains 16 residues. The V gene lost 3 bases and the J gene lost 6 bases, with 21 bases spanning the gap. Germline CDR1 SGHDT, CDR2 YYEEEE. The CDR3 coding sequence is TGTGCCAGCAGCTCATCCCAGGGATCCGTACAGGATGGCTACACCTTC. It yields the protein CASSSSQGSVQDGYTF. The full variable domain, in which reference TRBV5-6 and TRBJ1-2 provide the parts outside the CDR3, is DAGVTQSPTHLIKTRGQQVTLRCSPKSGHDTVSWYQQALGQGPQFIFQYYEEEERQRGNFPDRFSGHQFPNYSSELNVNALLLGDSALYLCASSSSQGSVQDGYTFGSGTRLTVV.

CDR3 residues: CASSYSYSDREKLFF. In DNA, the CDR3 is TGTGCCAGCAGTTACTCTTACAGTGATCGCGAAAAACTGTTTTTT. The J gene is TRBJ1-4, the V gene TRBV6-5; D is ambiguous. Germline values: CDR1 MNHEY, CDR2 SVGAGI. The germline V and J ends were trimmed by 0 bases and 8 bases, with 13 bases remaining between them. The CDR3 totals 15 residues.

V usage is TRBV6-5 and J usage is TRBJ2-5; TRBD1 aligns across 7 bases. CDR1 is MNHEY and CDR2 is SVGAGI in the germline V gene. V shed 0 bases, J shed 4 bases, and the junction held 5 bases outside the gene matches. The CDR3 length is 15 residues. CDR3 amino acids: CASSYSYDRAETQYF. CDR3 coding DNA: TGTGCCAGCAGTTACTCGTATGACAGGGCAGAGACCCAGTACTTC.

The rearrangement joins TRBV19 to TRBJ2-7; 7 bases are a match to TRBD1. J gave up 2 bases and V 3 bases, and 7 bases lay outside the gene matches. Germline-derived CDR1 and CDR2 are LNHDA and SQIVND (reference sequence). The CDR3 contains 15 residues. This CDR3 is CASSIGTVFPYEQYF. CDR3 DNA sequence: TGTGCCAGTAGTATCGGGACAGTCTTCCCCTACGAGCAGTACTTC.

The CDR3 nucleotides read TGTGCCAGCAGCGTACAGGGTAATTCACCCCTCCACTTT. It specifies CASSVQGNSPLHF. The chain is built from TRBV9 and TRBJ1-6; D perhaps matches TRBD1 (5 bases). CDR3 length: 13 amino acids. The V and J ends lost 1 base and 6 bases respectively, with 5 bases between them. The germline gives CDR1 SGDLS, CDR2 YYNGEE.

The V call is TRBV6-5, the J call TRBJ1-1; a weak D match, TRBD1 (6 bases). The CDR3 is 13 amino acids. CDR1 MNHEY and CDR2 SVGAGI come from the germline V gene. The V end lost 4 bases, the J end lost 0 bases, and 6 bases lay between the germline ends. The CDR3 is CASSSGVNTEAFF. The DNA of the CDR3 is TGTGCCAGCAGTTCAGGGGTGAACACTGAAGCTTTCTTT.

J is TRBJ2-3 and V is TRBV15; maybe TRBD2 (6 bases). The CDR3 is 12 amino acids. Germline lookup yields CDR1 LNHNV and CDR2 YYDKDF (reference sequence). Trimming took 6 bases from V and 3 from J, leaving 7 bases between them. The CDR3 loop reads CATSGGTDTQYF. Written as DNA, the CDR3 is TGTGCCACCAGTGGGGGGACAGATACGCAGTATTTT.

The chain has TRBV9 and TRBJ2-3; 7 positions match TRBD1. CDR1 SGDLS and CDR2 YYNGEE come from the germline V gene. V lost 5 bases and J lost 2; bases outside the gene matches: 17. The CDR3 runs 18 residues. The CDR3 loop reads CASSPVRQGRSLTDTQYF. CDR3 coding DNA: TGTGCCAGCAGTCCAGTAAGACAGGGTCGATCCCTCACAGATACGCAGTATTTT.

CDR3 coding DNA: TGTGCCAGCAGCTTATGGCGAGCGGGGGGGCCCCCAGATACGCAGTATTTT. As protein: CASSLWRAGGPPDTQYF. The V gene is TRBV7-9, the J gene TRBJ2-3; TRBD2 agrees at 10 bases. J was trimmed by 4 bases and V by 2 bases; bases with no gene match: 9. CDR3 length equals 17 residues. Germline CDR1 is SEHNR and CDR2 is FQNEAQ (reference sequence).

This clone was counted once. Here the CDR3 reads CASGPGSGARGQHF. DNA for the CDR3: TGTGCCAGCGGTCCCGGGAGTGGGGCGAGAGGTCAGCATTTT. The V and J genes are TRBV19 and TRBJ1-5, with D perhaps matching TRBD1 (5 bases). CDR1 is LNHDA and CDR2 is SQIVND in the germline V gene (reference sequence). This CDR3 has 14 residues. V was clipped by 9 bases and J by 13 bases, with 25 bases between them.

The gene calls are TRBV11-1 and TRBJ1-2, with 8 bases that match TRBD1. There are 15 residues in the CDR3. V trimming: 4 bases; J trimming: 3 bases; junction bases outside the gene matches: 7. Germline CDR1 is SGHAT and CDR2 is FQDESV (reference sequence). The DNA for the CDR3 is TGTGCCAGCAGCTCTGATGACAGGGGAGACTATGGCTACACCTTC. Amino acids: CASSSDDRGDYGYTF. Full variable domain (missing parts from reference TRBV11-1 and TRBJ1-2): EAEVAQSPRYKITEKSQAVAFWCDPISGHATLYWYRQILGQGPELLVQFQDESVVDDSQLPKDRFSAERLKGVDSTLKIQPAELGDSAMYLCASSSDDRGDYGYTFGSGTRLTVV.

CDR3 nucleotide sequence: TGTGCCAGCAGCTTATCACTAGTTCCACCCTACAATGAGCAGTTCTTC. Translating it yields CASSLSLVPPYNEQFF. The genes are TRBV7-2 and TRBJ2-1, with a possible D match to TRBD2 (5 bases). The V end lost 2 bases, the J end lost 2 bases, and 13 bases lay between the germline ends. Germline V gives CDR1 SGHTA, CDR2 FQGNSA. This CDR3 has 16 amino acids.

In this sample, this clone turned up once. The chain employs TRBV14 and TRBJ1-4; D not certain. Germline assignment: CDR1 SGHDN and CDR2 FVKESK. V was shortened by 9 bases and J by 4 bases, with 12 bases between the two germline ends. The CDR3 runs 13 residues. The CDR3 reads CASKRHLNEKLFF. The CDR3 nucleotides are TGTGCCAGTAAGCGGCACCTTAATGAAAAACTGTTTTTT.

The chain employs TRBV4-1 and TRBJ1-1; TRBD1 aligns across 8 bases. The CDR3 extends over 17 amino acids. Germline CDR1 is MGHRA and CDR2 is YSYEKL. With 7 bases clipped from V and 1 base from J, the junction kept 14 bases outside the gene matches. The CDR3: CASTEWTEGQGNTEAFF. In nucleotides, the CDR3 is TGCGCCAGCACGGAGTGGACAGAAGGACAGGGGAACACTGAAGCTTTCTTT.

This chain's CDR3 is CASSIVGGGDYGYTF. Written as DNA, the CDR3 is TGTGCCAGTAGTATAGTGGGCGGAGGGGACTATGGCTACACCTTC. The rearrangement uses TRBV19 and TRBJ1-2; the D gene is possibly TRBD1 (5 bases). Germline CDR1 and CDR2: LNHDA and SQIVND (reference sequence). The CDR3 sequence is 15 residues long. Trimming took 1 base from V and 3 from J, leaving 12 bases between them.

The V call is TRBV4-3, the J call TRBJ2-1; 7 nucleotides line up with TRBD2. Germline V gene sequence: CDR1 LGHNA, CDR2 YSLEER. There are 15 residues in the CDR3. After removal of 2 bases from V and 1 base from J, the junction contained 2 bases not matched to a gene. The CDR3 region has the DNA TGCGCCAGCAGCCAACTGCGGGGGTCCTACAATGAGCAGTTCTTC. Translated, it gives CASSQLRGSYNEQFF.

Here the CDR3 reads CASSRGQPQETQYF. In nucleotides, the CDR3 is TGCGCCAGCAGCCGGGGACAGCCACAAGAGACCCAGTACTTC. The genes are TRBV5-1 and TRBJ2-5, with 7 bases that match TRBD1. The germline CDR1 and CDR2 sequences are SGHRS and YFSETQ. CDR3 size: 14 residues. After removal of 4 bases from V and 2 bases from J, the junction contained 5 bases not matched to a gene.

This clone was found once. The genes are TRBV7-3 and TRBJ2-1, with 8 bases that match TRBD2. CDR3 length: 16 residues. V gave up 0 bases and J gave up 10 bases; unmatched junction bases: 11. Per germline, CDR1 SGHTA and CDR2 FQGTGA. CDR3 in amino acids: CASSLTSGGQAGEQFF. CDR3 DNA sequence: TGTGCCAGCAGCTTAACCAGCGGGGGCCAGGCGGGGGAGCAGTTCTTC. The whole variable domain, remainder taken from reference TRBV7-3 and TRBJ2-1, is GAGVSQTPSNKVTEKGKYVELRCDPISGHTALYWYRQSLGQGPEFLIYFQGTGAADDSGLPNDRFFAVRPEGSVSTLKIQRTERGDSAVYLCASSLTSGGQAGEQFFGPGTRLTVL.

V gene TRBV6-7 combines with J gene TRBJ2-7; 13 bases match TRBD2. TRBV6-7 is identified as an open reading frame with a role that is uncertain. The CDR3 runs to 21 residues. V trimming: 5 bases; J trimming: 0 bases; junction bases outside the gene matches: 19. The CDR3 spells CASSATGCLLAGGYASYEQYF. The CDR3 DNA is TGTGCCAGCAGTGCCACGGGTTGCCTACTAGCGGGGGGGTATGCCTCCTACGAGCAGTACTTC.

The CDR3 DNA is TGTGCCAGCAGCGAAACCGGGAGTGCTAGCACAGATACGCAGTATTTT. Amino acids: CASSETGSASTDTQYF. The V gene is TRBV9, the J gene TRBJ2-3; maybe TRBD2 (6 bases). The CDR3 is made up of 16 amino acids. V was pared by 3 bases and J by 0 bases, with 14 bases between. Per the germline V gene, CDR1 is SGDLS and CDR2 is YYNGEE.

The chain carries TRBV5-1 and TRBJ2-7; 13 bases agree with TRBD2. After removal of 4 bases from V and 1 base from J, the junction contained 8 bases not matched to a gene. This CDR3 spans 17 amino acids. Germline V gene lookup returns CDR1 SGHRS and CDR2 YFSETQ. The CDR3 region is CASSVTSGGTKSYEQYF. DNA of the CDR3: TGCGCCAGCAGCGTGACTAGCGGGGGGACAAAGTCCTACGAGCAGTACTTC.

The chain couples TRBV7-8 to TRBJ2-1; 11 nucleotides align to TRBD1. This CDR3 region has 12 residues. Trimming took 4 bases from V and 15 from J; bases not matched to a gene: 5. The germline V gene has CDR1 SGHVS and CDR2 FQNEAQ. The CDR3: CASSWDRGIWFF. In DNA form, the CDR3 reads TGTGCCAGCAGCTGGGACAGGGGGATTTGGTTCTTC.

The chain links TRBV2 to TRBJ2-5, with 10 bases identical to TRBD1. Germline CDR1 reads SNHLY; CDR2 reads FYNNEI. There are 16 residues in the CDR3. V trimming: 2 bases; J trimming: 5 bases; junction bases outside the gene matches: 8. DNA for the CDR3: TGTGCCAGCAGTGAACCCGACAGGGGGCGTGCGGAGACCCAGTACTTC. This sequence encodes CASSEPDRGRAETQYF.

The chain links TRBV2 to TRBJ1-5, with D possibly being TRBD1 (6 bases). V lost 4 bases, J lost 4 bases, and 14 bases lay in between. Germline loops: CDR1 SNHLY, CDR2 FYNNEI. The CDR3 runs to 15 residues. CDR3 loop: CASSVEGDENQPQHF. In DNA form, the CDR3 reads TGTGCCAGCAGTGTAGAGGGGGACGAAAATCAGCCCCAGCATTTT.